The entry below gives a single T cell receptor (beta chain) sequence along with its context. Its antigen is not known. Libraries were prepared by immunoSEQ multiplex PCR; TCRdb keeps only in-frame clonotypes and omits some of them. Of roughly 150,000 clones listed, about 80% are singletons. The entry originates in a study of cytotoxic CD8 clonotypes in ibrutinib-treated CLL. General study results and limits: The study sampled sustained-remission and progressing patients at different times. At progression, clonality fell back toward baseline after rising at ibrutinib response.

The germline CDR1 and CDR2 sequences are SGHTA and FQGNSA. Deletions cut 1 base from V and 2 bases from J, with 9 bases between. The CDR3 spans 15 residues. Cryopreserved PBMCs provided approximately 1.9 micrograms of genomic DNA for the TCR beta libraries. The TCR sequence derives from a human donor with chronic lymphocytic leukemia. The genes are TRBV7-2 and TRBJ1-3; weak D call: TRBD1 (5 bases). The sequencing here drew on PBMCs, taken after 12 months of ibrutinib treatment. In nucleotides, the CDR3 is TGTGCCAGCAGCTTAGGGGGCCAAACTGGAAACACCATATATTTT. Its translation is CASSLGGQTGNTIYF.